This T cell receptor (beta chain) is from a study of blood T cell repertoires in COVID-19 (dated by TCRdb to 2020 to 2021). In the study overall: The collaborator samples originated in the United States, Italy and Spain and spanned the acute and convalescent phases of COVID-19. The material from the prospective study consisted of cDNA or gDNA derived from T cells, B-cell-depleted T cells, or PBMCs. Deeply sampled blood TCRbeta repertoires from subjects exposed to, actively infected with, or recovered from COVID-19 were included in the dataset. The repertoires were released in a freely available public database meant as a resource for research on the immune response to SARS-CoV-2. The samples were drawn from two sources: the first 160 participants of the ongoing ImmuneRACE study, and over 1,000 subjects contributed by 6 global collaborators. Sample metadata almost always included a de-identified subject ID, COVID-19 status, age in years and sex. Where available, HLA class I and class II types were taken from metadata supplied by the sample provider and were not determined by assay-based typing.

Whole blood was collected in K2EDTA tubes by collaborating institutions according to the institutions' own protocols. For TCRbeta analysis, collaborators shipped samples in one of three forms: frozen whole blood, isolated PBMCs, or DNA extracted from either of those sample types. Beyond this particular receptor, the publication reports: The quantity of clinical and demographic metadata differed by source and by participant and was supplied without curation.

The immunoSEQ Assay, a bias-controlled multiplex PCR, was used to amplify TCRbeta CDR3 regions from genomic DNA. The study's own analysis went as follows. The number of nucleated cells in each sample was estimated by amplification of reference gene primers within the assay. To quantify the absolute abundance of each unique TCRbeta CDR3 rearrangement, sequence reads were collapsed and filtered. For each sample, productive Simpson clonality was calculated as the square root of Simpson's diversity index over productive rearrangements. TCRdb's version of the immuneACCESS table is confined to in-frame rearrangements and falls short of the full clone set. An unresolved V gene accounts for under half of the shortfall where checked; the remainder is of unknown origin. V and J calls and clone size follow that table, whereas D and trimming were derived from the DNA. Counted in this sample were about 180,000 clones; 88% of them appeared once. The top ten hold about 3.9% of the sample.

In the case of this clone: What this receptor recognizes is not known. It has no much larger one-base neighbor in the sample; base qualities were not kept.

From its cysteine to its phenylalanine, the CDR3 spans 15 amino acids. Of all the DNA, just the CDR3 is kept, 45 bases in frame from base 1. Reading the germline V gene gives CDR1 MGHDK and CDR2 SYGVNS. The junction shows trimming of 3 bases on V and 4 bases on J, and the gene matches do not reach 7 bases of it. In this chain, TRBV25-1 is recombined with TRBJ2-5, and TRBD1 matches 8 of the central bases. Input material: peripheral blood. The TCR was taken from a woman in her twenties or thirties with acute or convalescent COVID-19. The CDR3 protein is CASSDPGQGTETQYF. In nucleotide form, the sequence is TGTGCCAGCAGTGATCCTGGACAGGGAACAGAGACCCAGTACTTC.